The text below deals with one T cell receptor (beta chain). This entry comes from a study of blood T cell repertoires in COVID-19. The wider study: Either two negative PCRs, clearance, or symptom resolution qualified Cohort 3 donors as recovered. T cells, B-cell-depleted T cells, or PBMCs provided the cDNA or gDNA that served as material.

Assay: immunoSEQ multiplex PCR; the TCRdb copy retains only in-frame clones and omits some. The repertoire holds a few hundred thousand clones, with approximately 87% as singletons. The CDR3 consists of 16 residues. CDR1 and CDR2 (germline): SGHTA, FQGNSA. V was clipped by 4 bases and J by 0 bases; unmatched bases: 6. What was sequenced was PBMCs or T cells enriched from blood (not recorded which). J is TRBJ2-7 and V is TRBV7-2; 10 bases line up with TRBD2. The receptor's source is a man aged 35 to 55 in a cohort exposed to, infected with or recovered from COVID-19 (not recorded which). The DNA for the CDR3 is TGTGCCAGCAGCTGGACTAGCGGAACAAGCTCCTACGAGCAGTACTTC. Amino acids: CASSWTSGTSSYEQYF.